This is a list of T cell receptor beta chains from one sample in a study of cytomegalovirus exposure and HLA in healthy donors. Clones were sequenced by immunoSEQ multiplex PCR, and TCRdb holds only the in-frame ones, with some missing. The data show some 150,000 clones, 80% to 90% seen once. The sample comprised PBMCs. These receptors were taken from a woman under 30 in good health and CMV-seronegative. Both conserved end residues are trimmed from each CDR3. The order of the fields is V gene, J gene, CDR3 protein.

V: TRBV7-3; J: TRBJ2-7; CDR3: ASSLGANPIYEQY
V: TRBV5-6; J: TRBJ1-5; CDR3: ASSFGSSSQPQH
V: TRBV6-4; J: TRBJ2-7; CDR3: ASSGPTGGPDPRYEQY
V: TRBV29-1; J: TRBJ2-7; CDR3: SVEKFTGTGDEQY
V: TRBV28; J: TRBJ1-5; CDR3: ASSFLRDNQPQH
V: TRBV19; J: TRBJ2-1; CDR3: ASSIAGGENEQF
V: TRBV7-9; J: TRBJ2-1; CDR3: ASSPYLWNEQF
V: TRBV6-1; J: TRBJ1-2; CDR3: ASSESGYGYT
V: TRBV28; J: TRBJ2-5; CDR3: ASSLRSWTGVQETQY
V: TRBV7-2; J: TRBJ1-3; CDR3: ASSHLVNSGNTIY
V: TRBV5-1; J: TRBJ2-5; CDR3: ASRTGLAGTQETQY
V: TRBV27; J: TRBJ2-2; CDR3: ASSFVSGAPGELF
V: TRBV6-4; J: TRBJ1-1; CDR3: ASSPTGMGNEAF
V: TRBV19; J: TRBJ1-2; CDR3: ATDTGGDYGYT
V: TRBV15; J: TRBJ2-7; CDR3: ATSRDRTEAHEQY
V: TRBV18; J: TRBJ1-1; CDR3: ASSQGAANTEAF
V: TRBV19; J: TRBJ2-7; CDR3: ASSSAGQGLTAQY
V: TRBV30; J: TRBJ2-1; CDR3: AWRVGSYNEQF
V: TRBV10-3; J: TRBJ2-3; CDR3: AISESAGGATTQY
V: TRBV4-1; J: TRBJ2-2; CDR3: ASSPAGGLTGELF
V: TRBV7-9; J: TRBJ2-7; CDR3: ASTGSYEQY
V: TRBV12-5; J: TRBJ2-7; CDR3: ASGLVPRGAFVYEQY
V: TRBV11-3; J: TRBJ2-3; CDR3: ASSLGRTSTDTQY
V: TRBV5-8; J: TRBJ2-7; CDR3: ASRHPGQTYEQY
V: TRBV21-1; J: TRBJ2-7; CDR3: ASSKGTSGRAGRSYEQY
V: TRBV4-1; J: TRBJ1-5; CDR3: ASSQGAANSNQPQH
V: TRBV5-4; J: NA; CDR3: ASSNPGLEGEQY
V: TRBV9; J: TRBJ2-7; CDR3: ASSYGGLAGGGEQY
V: TRBV29-1; J: TRBJ2-1; CDR3: SVELGTSGPYNEQF
V: TRBV5-1; J: TRBJ1-4; CDR3: ASSMGQGHEKLF
V: TRBV11-2; J: TRBJ1-3; CDR3: ASSLDRGLSGNTIY
V: TRBV29-1; J: TRBJ2-7; CDR3: SVEFGDRSISYEQY
V: TRBV11-3; J: TRBJ2-5; CDR3: ASSLGTSARETQY
V: TRBV5-4; J: TRBJ1-6; CDR3: ASSPAATGVVRSPLH
V: TRBV11-2; J: TRBJ2-7; CDR3: ASNLEGLSYEQY
V: TRBV5-4; J: TRBJ2-3; CDR3: ASSLVRTDTQY
V: TRBV28; J: TRBJ1-6; CDR3: ASITGANSPLH
V: TRBV10-3; J: TRBJ2-5; CDR3: AIQGKFQETQY
V: TRBV14; J: TRBJ2-3; CDR3: ASSQVGGHTDTQY
V: TRBV6-5; J: TRBJ2-7; CDR3: ATKTGTREPYEQY
V: TRBV28; J: TRBJ2-1; CDR3: ASNYRGKSSYNEQF
V: TRBV20-1; J: TRBJ2-7; CDR3: SASAGYEQY